One and the same sample provided the 32 T cell receptor beta chains below, sequenced in a study of CD8 T cells in ankylosing spondylitis. One entry per CDR3 protein, called by TCRdb with MiXCR from the 5' RACE reads. The table records 90,000 to 120,000 distinct CDR3 sequences, 20% to 30% of them present only once. What was sequenced was synovial fluid, either unsorted or a sorted T cell fraction (not recorded which). The receptor source for this set is a male donor with ankylosing spondylitis.

This clonotype was observed many times. The chain employs TRBV2 and TRBJ2-7; 7 bases agree with TRBD1. J was trimmed by 7 bases and V by 3 bases; bases with no gene match: 9. Germline V gene data show CDR1 as SNHLY and CDR2 as FYNNEI. This CDR3 contains 14 residues. This CDR3 reads CASSDGQGVGEQYV. Here the CDR3 DNA reads TGTGCCAGCAGTGATGGGCAGGGGGTTGGGGAGCAGTACGTC.

The chain recombines TRBV5-1 with TRBJ2-3, with 7 bases aligning to TRBD2. CDR1 and CDR2 from the germline V gene are SGHRS and YFSETQ. The CDR3 runs to 14 residues. Trimming at V came to 4 bases and at J to 9 bases, leaving 11 bases not matched to a gene. CDR3 residues: CASSPGVAGLTQYF. In DNA form, the CDR3 reads TGCGCCAGCAGCCCCGGGGTAGCGGGTTTAACGCAGTATTTT.

This clonotype has more than one count but fewer than ten. The chain carries TRBV3-1 and TRBJ2-2, with 12 bases identical to TRBD2. J was trimmed by 4 bases and V by 1 base; bases with no gene match: 7. This CDR3 spans 18 amino acids. Germline CDR1 LGHDT, CDR2 YNNKEL (reference sequence). This chain's CDR3 is CASSQVLAGGSATGELFF. Here the CDR3 DNA reads TGTGCCAGCAGCCAAGTGCTAGCGGGAGGGTCAGCCACCGGGGAGCTGTTTTTT.

This clonotype was seen more than once but under ten times. The CDR3 region has the DNA TGCAGTGGGGGGATAGTTTCAACCTACGAGCAGTACTTC. Translating gives CSGGIVSTYEQYF. This sequence joins TRBV20-1 and TRBJ2-7; D tentatively fits TRBD1 or TRBD2 (5 bases each). Trimming cost V 7 bases and J 2 bases, with 15 bases left between them. The CDR3 runs to 13 residues. Germline lookup yields CDR1 DFQATT and CDR2 SNEGSKA (reference sequence).

This clonotype was seen more than once but under ten times. The CDR3 here is CASSVGGGVETQYF. The CDR3, as DNA: TGTGCCAGCAGCGTAGGGGGTGGGGTGGAGACCCAGTACTTC. The gene calls are TRBV9 and TRBJ2-5; no clear D. The CDR3 contains 14 residues. Trimming removed 0 bases at V and 5 bases at J, with 11 bases between. Germline V gene lookup returns CDR1 SGDLS and CDR2 YYNGEE. Full variable domain (missing parts from reference TRBV9 and TRBJ2-5): DSGVTQTPKHLITATGQRVTLRCSPRSGDLSVYWYQQSLDQGLQFLIQYYNGEERAKGNILERFSAQQFPDLHSELNLSSLELGDSALYFCASSVGGGVETQYFGPGTRLLVL.

This chain links TRBV20-1 with TRBJ2-1; no definite D call. Germline CDR1 reads DFQATT; CDR2 reads SNEGSKA (reference sequence). V lost 0 bases and J 9 bases, leaving 15 bases between the germline ends. The CDR3 spans 14 residues. The CDR3 DNA sequence: TGCAGTGCTAGAGATACGGGCTTAATAATTGAGCAGTTCTTC. Translation: CSARDTGLIIEQFF.

The chain is built from TRBV5-4 and TRBJ2-1; 10 bases map to TRBD2. The CDR3 consists of 19 residues. With 3 bases clipped from V and 3 bases from J, the junction kept 15 bases outside the gene matches. The germline gives CDR1 SGHNT, CDR2 YYREEE (reference sequence). CDR3 protein: CASSSARLAGALDYNEQFF. The CDR3 bases are TGTGCCAGCAGCTCCGCGCGGCTAGCGGGAGCCCTTGACTACAATGAGCAGTTCTTC.

The chain is built from TRBV12-3 or TRBV12-4 and TRBJ2-3; weak D call: TRBD1 (6 bases). The V end lost 0 bases, the J end lost 11 bases, and 12 bases lay between the germline ends. This CDR3 region has 13 residues. The CDR3 DNA reads TGTGCCAGCAGTTTAGCGCGAGGGGGTGAGCAGTATTTT. The encoded protein is CASSLARGGEQYF.

This clonotype was counted between two and nine times. V is TRBV5-1 and J is TRBJ2-3; D uncertain. The CDR3 consists of 15 residues. Per germline, CDR1 SGHRS and CDR2 YFSETQ. V lost 2 bases, J lost 0 bases, and 10 bases lay in between. In nucleotides, the CDR3 is TGCGCCAGCAGCTTATCGGGTGTAAGCACAGATACGCAGTATTTT. It yields the protein CASSLSGVSTDTQYF. The variable domain in full, with the rest retrieved from reference TRBV5-1 and TRBJ2-3, is KAGVTQTPRYLIKTRGQQVTLSCSPISGHRSVSWYQQTPGQGLQFLFEYFSETQRNKGNFPGRFSGRQFSNSRSEMNVSTLELGDSALYLCASSLSGVSTDTQYFGPGTRLTVL.

The chain recombines TRBV5-1 with TRBJ2-1; tentatively, D is TRBD2 (5 bases). V was cut by 0 bases and J by 5 bases, with 15 bases left in between. The CDR3 has 16 amino acids. Germline V gene lookup returns CDR1 SGHRS and CDR2 YFSETQ. The CDR3 DNA sequence: TGCGCCAGCAGCTTGGGTTCCTCGGGGATAGACAATGAGCAGTTCTTC. Protein sequence: CASSLGSSGIDNEQFF.

Ten or more counts support this clonotype. This chain links TRBV12-3 or TRBV12-4 with TRBJ1-6; maybe TRBD1 (6 bases). The length of the CDR3 is 15 residues. With 6 bases removed from V and 10 bases from J, the gap between germline ends came to 19 bases. CDR3 sequence reads: CASSPQGLRESPLHF. The CDR3 DNA reads TGTGCCAGCAGCCCACAGGGTCTGCGCGAATCACCCCTCCACTTT.

The chain joins TRBV2 to TRBJ1-4; D may be TRBD1 (6 bases). CDR3 size: 16 residues. Germline assignment: CDR1 SNHLY and CDR2 FYNNEI. V dropped 6 bases and J dropped 4 bases, with 18 bases sitting between them. The CDR3 nucleotides read TGTGCCAGCAGGAATCAACCGGGACACTTTAATGAAAAACTGTTTTTT. Amino acids: CASRNQPGHFNEKLFF.

The rearrangement joins TRBV3-1 to TRBJ1-4; D call uncertain. The CDR3 runs to 12 residues. CDR1 is LGHDT and CDR2 is YNNKEL in the germline V gene (reference sequence). Trimming pared 2 bases from V and 14 bases from J, leaving 12 bases between. The CDR3 spells CASSQTPGFLFF. For the CDR3, the DNA is TGTGCCAGCAGCCAAACTCCAGGATTTCTGTTTTTT. Filled out from reference TRBV3-1 and TRBJ1-4, the complete variable domain reads DTAVSQTPKYLVTQMGNDKSIKCEQNLGHDTMYWYKQDSKKFLKIMFSYNNKELIINETVPNRFSPKSPDKAHLNLHINSLELGDSAVYFCASSQTPGFLFFGSGTQLSVL.

This clonotype was seen only a few times. This chain joins TRBV5-1 and TRBJ2-3; possibly TRBD2 for D (5 bases). V shed 4 bases and J shed 1 base, with 13 bases lying between them. The V gene's germline CDR1 is SGHRS and CDR2 YFSETQ. This CDR3 is 15 amino acids long. The CDR3 DNA follows: TGCGCCAGCAGCCTGAGCGCGGGTCGCACAGATACGCAGTATTTT. The encoded protein is CASSLSAGRTDTQYF.

The sample holds many counts of this clonotype. The chain joins TRBV20-1 to TRBJ2-5; 10 positions match TRBD2. CDR3 size: 13 residues. V was pared by 6 bases and J by 5 bases, with 6 bases of the junction left unmatched. The germline V gene has CDR1 DFQATT and CDR2 SNEGSKA (reference sequence). The CDR3 coding sequence is TGCAGTGCGCCGGGACTAGCGCGGGAGACCCAGTACTTC. Translation: CSAPGLARETQYF.

This chain links TRBV2 with TRBJ2-5, with D maybe TRBD2 (6 bases). The CDR3 covers 13 residues. V lost 8 bases to trimming and J lost 5 bases, with 15 bases between them. Looked up from germline, CDR1 is SNHLY and CDR2 is FYNNEI. CDR3 region: CASVLRLGETQYF. For the CDR3, the DNA is TGTGCCAGCGTTTTGAGACTAGGCGAGACCCAGTACTTC.

This clonotype was detected once. The chain employs TRBV24-1 and TRBJ2-5; possibly TRBD2 for D (5 bases). The germline CDR1 and CDR2 sequences are KGHDR and SFDVKD. V was trimmed by 0 bases and J by 2 bases, leaving 9 bases between them. The CDR3 runs to 15 residues. CDR3 bases: TGTGCCACCAGTGATTTGCCCGGGATACAAGAGACCCAGTACTTC. Translation gives CATSDLPGIQETQYF.

This clonotype was found many times. This chain links TRBV4-2 with TRBJ2-3; no reliable D call. V was shortened by 0 bases and J by 4 bases, with 14 bases between the two germline ends. The germline V gene encodes CDR1 LGHNA and CDR2 YNFKEQ. The CDR3 consists of 16 residues. CDR3 sequence reads: CASSQDDPSGADTQYF. Here the CDR3 DNA reads TGTGCCAGCAGCCAAGATGATCCCTCTGGGGCAGATACGCAGTATTTT.

The rearrangement uses TRBV7-2 and TRBJ2-1; D is unclear. V was pared by 1 base and J by 9 bases, with 7 bases between. The germline CDR1 and CDR2 sequences are SGHTA and FQGNSA. This CDR3 has 12 residues. Written as DNA, the CDR3 is TGTGCCAGCAGCTTAGGATGGACTGAGCAGTTCTTC. Translated: CASSLGWTEQFF.

J is TRBJ2-1 and V is TRBV11-3, with 8 positions matching TRBD1. The germline V gene has CDR1 SGHNT and CDR2 YENEEA. This CDR3 region has 14 residues. Trimming at V came to 5 bases and at J to 4 bases, leaving 4 bases not matched to a gene. CDR3 in DNA: TGTGCCAGCAGCGGACAGGGTGGGTACAATGAGCAGTTCTTC. This gives the protein CASSGQGGYNEQFF.

There are a few counts of this clonotype. The V gene is TRBV7-8, the J gene TRBJ2-1; 11 bases agree with TRBD2. CDR3 length: 19 residues. Germline CDR1 and CDR2: SGHVS and FQNEAQ. V gave up 2 bases and J gave up 0 bases; unmatched junction bases: 9. DNA for the CDR3: TGTGCCAGCAGCTTAATGTACCTAGCGGGAGGAAGCTCCTACAATGAGCAGTTCTTC. Translation gives CASSLMYLAGGSSYNEQFF. The full variable domain, in which reference TRBV7-8 and TRBJ2-1 provide the parts outside the CDR3, is GAGVSQSPRYKVAKRGQDVALRCDPISGHVSLFWYQQALGQGPEFLTYFQNEAQLDKSGLPSDRFFAERPEGSVSTLKIQRTQQEDSAVYLCASSLMYLAGGSSYNEQFFGPGTRLTVL.

The V call is TRBV12-3 or TRBV12-4, the J call TRBJ1-2; D ambiguous. Trimming took off 5 bases at V and 4 bases at J, with 17 bases between the two ends. This CDR3 comprises 15 residues. CDR3 amino acids: CASSDWTDRGYGYTF. The CDR3 DNA reads as TGTGCCAGCAGTGATTGGACGGACCGTGGCTATGGCTACACCTTC.

V usage is TRBV19 and J usage is TRBJ2-5, with D maybe TRBD1 (6 bases). This CDR3 region has 13 residues. The germline V and J ends were trimmed by 5 bases and 5 bases, with 12 bases remaining between them. The V gene's germline CDR1 is LNHDA and CDR2 SQIVND (reference sequence). The CDR3, as DNA: TGTGCCAGTAGTGACAGGCACGGGGAGACCCAGTACTTC. Translation: CASSDRHGETQYF. The full variable domain, its missing parts supplied by reference TRBV19 and TRBJ2-5, is DGGITQSPKYLFRKEGQNVTLSCEQNLNHDAMYWYRQDPGQGLRLIYYSQIVNDFQKGDIAEGYSVSREKKESFPLTVTSAQKNPTAFYLCASSDRHGETQYFGPGTRLLVL.

V is TRBV10-2 and J is TRBJ2-4; TRBD1 matches 9 bases. The CDR3 length is 13 residues. Trimming at V came to 6 bases and at J to 6 bases, leaving 3 bases not matched to a gene. Germline CDR1 is WSHSY and CDR2 is SAAADI. Here the CDR3 DNA reads TGCGCCAGCAGGACAGGGGGGGCAAACATTCAGTACTTC. This encodes CASRTGGANIQYF.

This sequence joins TRBV20-1 and TRBJ1-4, with unresolved D. Germline V lookup: CDR1 DFQATT, CDR2 SNEGSKA (reference sequence). V shed 0 bases and J shed 7 bases, with 15 bases lying between them. CDR3 length: 15 amino acids. The CDR3 is CSARDLLGQTEKLFF. The CDR3 nucleotides are TGCAGTGCTAGAGATTTGCTAGGGCAGACTGAAAAACTGTTTTTT.

In this sample, this clonotype turned up many times. This chain links TRBV11-2 with TRBJ2-7; D unresolved. From germline, CDR1 is SGHAT and CDR2 FQNNGV. Trimming took off 3 bases at V and 0 bases at J, with 12 bases between the two ends. This CDR3 contains 15 residues. The CDR3 is CASSLGRLSSYEQYV. The CDR3 nucleotides are TGTGCCAGCAGCTTGGGCAGACTCAGCTCCTACGAGCAGTACGTC.

By frequency in the sample, this clonotype is medium-sized. V usage is TRBV24-1 and J usage is TRBJ2-2, with D possibly matching TRBD2 (6 bases). Germline CDR1 KGHDR, CDR2 SFDVKD. The V end lost 4 bases, the J end lost 0 bases, and 8 bases lay between the germline ends. The CDR3 totals 15 residues. The CDR3 DNA sequence: TGTGCCACCAGTGACGAGCGGGCGAACACCGGGGAGCTGTTTTTT. Its protein product is CATSDERANTGELFF.

This clonotype was seen a few times. This chain joins TRBV19 and TRBJ1-1, with 7 nucleotides matching TRBD1. CDR1 is LNHDA, CDR2 SQIVND, per germline (reference sequence). Trimming removed 5 bases from V and 5 bases from J; junction bases left unmatched: 8. The CDR3 extends over 14 amino acids. The CDR3, as DNA: TGTGCCAGTAGTGCGCAGGGGGGATCGACTGAAGCTTTCTTT. Its translation: CASSAQGGSTEAFF.

J is TRBJ2-1 and V is TRBV7-2; 7 bases agree with TRBD2. The CDR3 length is 15 residues. From germline, CDR1 is SGHTA and CDR2 FQGNSA. The trim removed 5 bases at V and 3 bases at J, leaving 7 bases unmatched. The CDR3 region has the DNA TGTGCCAGCAGCCACGGGCTAGCGGACTACAATGAGCAGTTCTTC. The encoded protein is CASSHGLADYNEQFF.

The rearrangement uses TRBV20-1 and TRBJ2-1; 9 positions agree with TRBD1. Germline V CDR1 and CDR2: DFQATT, SNEGSKA (reference sequence). The CDR3 is 15 amino acids. V gave up 5 bases and J gave up 3 bases; unmatched junction bases: 8. Here the CDR3 DNA reads TGCAGTGCTGGTACGACAGGGGGAGTCTACAATGAGCAGTTCTTC. It specifies CSAGTTGGVYNEQFF.

This rearrangement joins TRBV19 to TRBJ1-1; 7 bases line up with TRBD1. Germline-derived CDR1 and CDR2 are LNHDA and SQIVND (reference sequence). The ends lost 3 bases at V and 3 bases at J; junction bases unmatched: 1. The CDR3 is 13 residues long. The CDR3 region has the DNA TGTGCCAGTAGTATTGACAGGGACACTGAAGCTTTCTTT. It encodes CASSIDRDTEAFF.

The chain uses TRBV6-1 and TRBJ2-3, with 8 bases aligning to TRBD2. Germline trimming cut 5 bases from V and 2 bases from J; bases unmatched to any gene: 12. The CDR3 has 17 amino acids. The germline V gene has CDR1 MNHNS and CDR2 SASEGT. CDR3 sequence: CASSRTDSGGTTDTQYF. In nucleotides, the CDR3 is TGTGCCAGCAGTCGAACGGACAGCGGGGGTACCACAGATACGCAGTATTTT.